These T cell receptor beta chains were read from a single sample in a study of CD8 T cells in ankylosing spondylitis. MiXCR, run by TCRdb on the 5' RACE reads, gives a single entry per CDR3 protein. The sample lists 100,000 to 150,000 distinct CDR3 sequences; approximately 17% were seen once. Sequenced material: blood, either unsorted or a sorted T cell fraction (not recorded which). The source of these receptors is a male donor with ankylosing spondylitis. Both conserved end residues are part of each CDR3. D genes are given only for firm matches. Size is omitted from some rows. Given values are once, few, many or a class for expanded clones.

d_call j_call clone_size v_call cdr3_length cdr3_nt cdr3_aa
TRBD2 TRBJ2-5 . TRBV4-1 16 TGCGCCAGCAGCCCCCTACTAGCGGGAGCCCGGAAGACCCAGTACTTC CASSPLLAGARKTQYF
. TRBJ1-1 . TRBV13 13 TGTGCCAGCAGTGACCCACAGGGTTCTGAAGCTTTCTTT CASSDPQGSEAFF
. TRBJ2-5 . TRBV27 15 TGTGCCAGCAGTTTATCGTGGCTGTCCCAAGAGACCCAGTACTTC CASSLSWLSQETQYF
. TRBJ2-7 few TRBV7-9 16 TGTGCCAGCAGCTTAGGGGGCAACCCAAACTACTACGAGCAGTACTTC CASSLGGNPNYYEQYF
. TRBJ2-5 . TRBV24-1 19 TGTGCCACCAGTGATTTGTCCGAGGGGGCCGGGAGCCCACAAGAGACCCAGTACTTC CATSDLSEGAGSPQETQYF
TRBD2 TRBJ2-7 . TRBV28 13 TGTGCCAGCAACCTAGCGGGGTCTTACGAGCAGTACTTC CASNLAGSYEQYF
. TRBJ2-2 few TRBV7-9 13 TGTGCCAGCAGCCTGGTGGGTGCCGGGGAGCTGTTTTTT CASSLVGAGELFF
. TRBJ2-5 . TRBV7-8 16 TGTGCCAGCAGCTTAGTCCTGCTAGCAGGTGATGAGACCCAGTACTTC CASSLVLLAGDETQYF
. TRBJ2-2 few TRBV4-2 15 TGTGCCAGCAGCCAAGCTTTGGGAGACACCGGGGAGCTGTTTTTT CASSQALGDTGELFF
. TRBJ2-1 . TRBV29-1 11 TGCAGCGTTAGACTAGGTTTTGAGCAGTTCTTC CSVRLGFEQFF
. TRBJ2-1 . TRBV20-1 14 TGCAGTGCTATTGACAGAAACACCTACAATGAGCAGTTCTTC CSAIDRNTYNEQFF
. TRBJ2-7 . TRBV18 13 TGTGCCAGCTCACGGACGGAATCCTACGAGCAGTACTTC CASSRTESYEQYF
TRBD2 TRBJ2-2 . TRBV9 17 TGTGCCAGCAGCCGCCGGCAGCGGGAGGCTTACACCGGGGAGCTGTTTTTT CASSRRQREAYTGELFF
. TRBJ2-5 . TRBV7-9 13 TGTGCCAGCAGCCCCGTGTACCAAGAGACCCAGTACTTC CASSPVYQETQYF
TRBD2 TRBJ2-1 few TRBV20-1 17 TGCAGTGCTAGAGCTGCCGCGGGACTAGGTTCCTACAATGAGCAGTTCTTC CSARAAAGLGSYNEQFF
TRBD1 TRBJ1-5 . TRBV9 15 TGTGCCAGCAGCTTCGGGACAGGGGGTAATCAGCCCCAGCATTTT CASSFGTGGNQPQHF
TRBD2 TRBJ2-7 . TRBV5-6 15 TGTGCCAGCAGCTCGTCTAGCGGGAGCGTCGACGAGCAGTACTTC CASSSSSGSVDEQYF
TRBD2 TRBJ2-7 few TRBV20-1 13 TGCAGTGCAAGACTAGCGAGCACCTACGAGCAGTACTTC CSARLASTYEQYF
. TRBJ2-1 few TRBV12-3/TRBV12-4 17 TGTGCCAGCAGTCCCCGGGGGGCCTCTGGGCTATACAATGAGCAGTTCTTC CASSPRGASGLYNEQFF
. TRBJ2-7 . TRBV27 14 TGTGCCAGTCGGGGATCTACTACTACCTACGAGCAGTACTTC CASRGSTTTYEQYF
. TRBJ2-1 . TRBV7-8 14 TGTGCCAGCAGCTTCCATGCGTCGTACAATGAGCAGTTCTTC CASSFHASYNEQFF
. TRBJ2-4 many TRBV28 15 TGTGCCAGCAGCCCAGTAGGGGGGGCGGGAAACATTCAGTACTTC CASSPVGGAGNIQYF
TRBD2 TRBJ2-7 . TRBV5-1 15 TGCGCCAGCAGCGAAGGACTAGCGGGAACCTACGAGCAGTACTTC CASSEGLAGTYEQYF
. TRBJ2-7 many TRBV7-8 13 TGTGCCAGCAGCTTAGGAGGACCCTACGAGCAGTACTTC CASSLGGPYEQYF
. TRBJ1-1 . TRBV7-9 16 TGTGCCAGCAGCCGCGGACCAGGGGACTTGAACACTGAAGCTTTCTTT CASSRGPGDLNTEAFF
TRBD2 TRBJ2-7 . TRBV20-1 12 TGCAGTGCTAGAGGAACTAGCGGCGAGCAGTACTTC CSARGTSGEQYF
TRBD2 TRBJ2-5 . TRBV12-3/TRBV12-4 14 TGTGCCAGCAGTTTAGGCGCGGGAGTAGAGACCCAGTACTTC CASSLGAGVETQYF
. TRBJ1-5 . TRBV7-2 15 TGTGCCAGCACGGAGGGGCCTTATAGCAATCAGCCCCAGCATTTT CASTEGPYSNQPQHF
TRBD2 TRBJ2-1 . TRBV5-1 16 TGCGCCAGCAGCTTGGAGGGCGGGAGCTCCTACAATGAGCAGTTCTTC CASSLEGGSSYNEQFF
TRBD1 TRBJ1-1 few TRBV5-1 15 TGCGCCAGCAGCCATCCGGGACAGGGAGTGACTGAAGCTTTCTTT CASSHPGQGVTEAFF
. TRBJ2-2 . TRBV12-3/TRBV12-4 14 TGTGCCAGCAGTTTAACTGGGTTCTCCGGGGAGCTGTTTTTT CASSLTGFSGELFF
. TRBJ1-6 . TRBV9 14 TGTGCCAGCAGCGTAGGAGGCTTGGTTTCACCCCTCCACTTT CASSVGGLVSPLHF
. TRBJ2-1 many TRBV20-1 15 TGCAGTGCTAGAGATTTGTGGCTCCCGGGACATGAGCAGTTCTTC CSARDLWLPGHEQFF
. TRBJ1-2 . TRBV27 17 TGTGCCAGCAGTGCTACCTGGACCGAGGAACTTAACTATGGCTACACCTTC CASSATWTEELNYGYTF
. TRBJ2-3 . TRBV10-3 14 TGTGCCATCACGCCTCTGAGGAACACAGATACGCAGTATTTT CAITPLRNTDTQYF
TRBD2 TRBJ2-1 few TRBV20-1 16 TGCAGTGCTAGAGGAACTAGCGCCAGCTCCTACAATGAGCAGTTCTTC CSARGTSASSYNEQFF
TRBD1 TRBJ2-2 few TRBV7-9 16 TGTGCCAGCAGCTCGAGGGGGCAGAGATACACCGGGGAGCTGTTTTTT CASSSRGQRYTGELFF
. TRBJ2-2 . TRBV7-3 12 TGTGCCAGCAGCTACAGGGCCGGGGAGCTGTTTTTT CASSYRAGELFF
. TRBJ2-4 . TRBV7-2 17 TGTGCCAGCAGCCCTGAGGCGGGCAGAGGGGCCAAAAACATTCAGTACTTC CASSPEAGRGAKNIQYF
. TRBJ2-1 many TRBV29-1 12 TGCAGCGTTGAAATCGAATACAATGAGCAGTTCTTC CSVEIEYNEQFF
TRBD2 TRBJ2-2 . TRBV9 17 TGTGCCAGCAGCGCGCCGGGACTAGCGGTTACCACCGGGGAGCTGTTTTTT CASSAPGLAVTTGELFF
. TRBJ2-7 once TRBV21-1 15 TGTGCCAGCAGCACTAGCGGGAGGCACCAGGGCGAGCAGTACTTC CASSTSGRHQGEQYF
TRBD2 TRBJ2-1 . TRBV6-1 15 TGTGCCAGCAGACTGGGACTAGCGGAGCACAATGAGCAGTTCTTC CASRLGLAEHNEQFF
TRBD2 TRBJ2-7 . TRBV2 14 TGTGCCAGCAGCTGGACTAGCGCCTCCTACGAGCAGTACTTC CASSWTSASYEQYF
. TRBJ2-1 few TRBV25-1 13 TGTGCCAGCAATCCGGGACTTCGGAATGAGCAGTTCTTC CASNPGLRNEQFF
. TRBJ1-2 many TRBV3-1 15 TGTGCCAGCAGCCAAGAAAGTCCTGAACCGTATGGCTACACCTTC CASSQESPEPYGYTF
. TRBJ2-7 . TRBV13 14 TGTGCCAGCAGCTCGGGATCTACCCCCTACGAGCAGTACTTC CASSSGSTPYEQYF
. TRBJ2-2 . TRBV6-1 15 TGTGCCAGCAGCTTCCGACTAGATTGGACCGGGGAGCTGTTTTTT CASSFRLDWTGELFF
. TRBJ2-7 few TRBV18 12 TGTGCCAGCTCACCGGGGGTCGACGAGCAGTACTTC CASSPGVDEQYF
. TRBJ2-7 few TRBV27 14 TGTGCCAGCAGTTTAGCCCTAGGGACCTACGAGCAGTACTTC CASSLALGTYEQYF
. TRBJ2-7 many TRBV21-1 9 TGTGCCAGCACAGGGGAGCAGTACTTC CASTGEQYF